Reported below is one TCR beta chain. This record comes from a study of T-cell memory formation after mild COVID-19. Whole-study context: TCR clusters mostly belonged to single donors.

Each CDR3 protein gets one entry after TCRdb re-called the 5' RACE reads with MiXCR. The data show about 560,000 distinct CDR3 sequences, less than 25% seen once. The CDR3 spans 14 residues. Germline CDR1 reads MGHRA; CDR2 reads YSYEKL. Between the trimmed V and J ends, which lost 1 base and 4 bases, there was a span of 10 bases. The rearrangement uses TRBV4-1 and TRBJ2-5, with a possible D match to TRBD2 (6 bases). The sequencing input was PBMCs or a T cell subset sorted from them (not recorded which). The origin of this receptor is an adult woman who had mild COVID-19 (a few samples of this study predate the infection). Cell type and time point are not known. The CDR3 region is CASSQVSGRETQYF. DNA of the CDR3: TGCGCCAGCAGCCAAGTGTCCGGGAGAGAGACCCAGTACTTC.